Each of the 19 T cell receptor beta chains below was sequenced from the same sample in a study of cytotoxic CD8 clonotypes in ibrutinib-treated CLL. Only in-frame clones appear in the TCRdb table, and some are missing; sequencing was by immunoSEQ multiplex PCR. The sample contains around 70,000 clones, approximately 90% of which appear only once. The material sequenced was PBMCs, taken after 12 months of ibrutinib treatment. The receptors shown here come from a human donor with chronic lymphocytic leukemia.

V gene TRBV7-3 combines with J gene TRBJ2-3; D might be TRBD2 (5 bases). From germline, CDR1 is SGHTA and CDR2 FQGTGA. V was cut by 5 bases and J by 2 bases, with 11 bases left in between. The CDR3 runs 14 residues. CDR3 sequence reads: CASSRSGNTDTQYF. The CDR3 nucleotides read TGTGCCAGCAGCCGGAGCGGCAACACAGATACGCAGTATTTT.

The chain links TRBV9 to TRBJ2-3; TRBD1 agrees at 7 bases. CDR3 length: 17 amino acids. Germline assignment: CDR1 SGDLS and CDR2 YYNGEE. V lost 3 bases to trimming and J lost 2 bases; unmatched junction nucleotides: 12. CDR3 protein: CASSGPTPGQLTDTQYF. CDR3 nucleotide sequence: TGTGCCAGCAGCGGCCCCACTCCGGGACAGCTCACAGATACGCAGTATTTT.

The chain employs TRBV28 and TRBJ1-5; TRBD1 agrees at 7 bases. After removal of 6 bases from V and 5 bases from J, the junction contained 10 bases not matched to a gene. The CDR3 sequence is 15 residues long. CDR1 is MDHEN, CDR2 SYDVKM, per germline. CDR3: CASSPAGTAYQPQHF. The CDR3 region has the DNA TGTGCCAGCAGCCCCGCCGGGACAGCTTATCAGCCCCAGCATTTT.

This chain uses TRBV25-1 with TRBJ1-4, with D possibly matching TRBD1 (5 bases). Deletions cut 2 bases from V and 8 bases from J, with 15 bases between. CDR1 and CDR2 from the germline V gene are MGHDK and SYGVNS. The CDR3 runs 15 residues. The CDR3 is CASSEGVAGFEKLFF. For the CDR3, the DNA is TGTGCCAGCAGTGAAGGGGTGGCAGGGTTCGAAAAACTGTTTTTT.

The chain carries TRBV9 and TRBJ1-1, with 10 bases fitting TRBD1. Germline V gives CDR1 SGDLS, CDR2 YYNGEE. This CDR3 spans 14 amino acids. V dropped 4 bases and J dropped 2; count of bases not matched to a gene: 2. This CDR3 reads CASSRTGGNTEAFF. CDR3 in DNA: TGTGCCAGCAGCCGGACAGGGGGTAACACTGAAGCTTTCTTT.

This sequence joins TRBV4-1 and TRBJ1-2, with D possibly being TRBD1 (6 bases). The germline V gene has CDR1 MGHRA and CDR2 YSYEKL. This CDR3 is 16 amino acids long. V was shortened by 0 bases and J by 3 bases, with 14 bases between the two germline ends. The chain's CDR3 is CASSQEQGLSHYGYTF. The CDR3 DNA follows: TGCGCCAGCAGCCAAGAACAGGGCCTGAGTCACTATGGCTACACCTTC.

The rearrangement uses TRBV7-3 and TRBJ2-1; TRBD2 might be the D (6 bases). The V and J ends lost 3 bases and 5 bases respectively, with 11 bases between them. Germline-derived CDR1 and CDR2 are SGHTA and FQGTGA. The CDR3 runs 14 residues. The CDR3 region is CASSLTSAHNEQFF. As DNA, the CDR3 is TGTGCCAGCAGCTTGACTAGTGCCCACAATGAGCAGTTCTTC.

About this clone: Other nucleotide sequences in the sample specify the same CDR3. V is TRBV7-9 and J is TRBJ1-5, with 10 bases that match TRBD1. Germline V CDR1 and CDR2: SEHNR, FQNEAQ (reference sequence). J gave up 1 base and V 6 bases, and 3 bases lay outside the gene matches. CDR3 length: 15 residues. CDR3: CASSTTGGSNQPQHF. DNA of the CDR3: TGTGCCAGCAGTACGACAGGGGGCAGCAATCAGCCCCAGCATTTT.

The chain has TRBV6-6 and TRBJ1-5; tentative D call: TRBD1 (6 bases). V lost 5 bases and J 6 bases, leaving 14 bases between the germline ends. This CDR3 has 14 residues. CDR1 and CDR2 (germline): MNHNY, SVGAGI (reference sequence). The CDR3 spells CASSRGGVGQPQHF. The DNA of the CDR3 is TGTGCCAGCAGTCGAGGGGGGGTTGGTCAGCCCCAGCATTTT.

The chain carries TRBV29-1 and TRBJ2-2; TRBD2 might be the D (6 bases). Germline V gives CDR1 SQVTM, CDR2 ANQGSEA. V lost 4 bases, J lost 6 bases, and 12 bases lay in between. This CDR3 is built from 13 residues. CDR3 region: CSVVQGGAGELFF. In nucleotides, the CDR3 is TGCAGCGTTGTTCAGGGAGGCGCCGGGGAGCTGTTTTTT.

V and J are TRBV18 and TRBJ2-7, with 8 bases fitting TRBD1. CDR1 is KGHSH, CDR2 LQKENI, per germline. V shed 4 bases and J 1 base; nucleotides not matched to a gene: 6. The CDR3 has 15 amino acids. The CDR3 DNA follows: TGTGCCAGCTCACGTGGGACAGGAGGGTCCTACGAGCAGTACTTC. Translating it yields CASSRGTGGSYEQYF.

The chain carries TRBV18 and TRBJ2-3; D is unresolved. The V end was cut by 0 bases, the J end by 1 base, with 17 bases between. This CDR3 is built from 18 residues. Germline V lookup: CDR1 KGHSH, CDR2 LQKENI. DNA of the CDR3: TGTGCCAGCTCACCACCTATGGTTGGTCGGGTTGGCACAGATACGCAGTATTTT. This encodes CASSPPMVGRVGTDTQYF. Combining the CDR3 with reference TRBV18 and TRBJ2-3 gives the whole variable domain NAGVMQNPRHLVRRRGQEARLRCSPMKGHSHVYWYRQLPEEGLKFMVYLQKENIIDESGMPKERFSAEFPKEGPSILRIQQVVRGDSAAYFCASSPPMVGRVGTDTQYFGPGTRLTVL.

CDR3 sequence (DNA): TGTGCCAGCAGTGTCAGCGCTATATGGGAGCAGTACTTC. Its translation: CASSVSAIWEQYF. V gene TRBV6-1 combines with J gene TRBJ2-7; D not certain. Germline V gene data show CDR1 as MNHNS and CDR2 as SASEGT. This CDR3 contains 13 residues. Trimming pared 4 bases from V and 7 bases from J, leaving 14 bases between.

J is TRBJ2-5 and V is TRBV4-2, with D possibly being TRBD2 (6 bases). Germline loops: CDR1 LGHNA, CDR2 YNFKEQ. V was pared by 3 bases and J by 1 base, with 12 bases between. The CDR3 has 15 amino acids. The CDR3 reads CASSQEGLFQETQYF. CDR3 nucleotide sequence: TGTGCCAGCAGCCAGGAGGGACTTTTCCAAGAGACCCAGTACTTC.

The V gene is TRBV4-1, the J gene TRBJ2-1; 10 nucleotides match TRBD2. The trim removed 4 bases at V and 9 bases at J, leaving 6 bases unmatched. This CDR3 has 14 amino acids. The germline V gene encodes CDR1 MGHRA and CDR2 YSYEKL. CDR3 DNA sequence: TGCGCCAGCAGCCGGAGCGGGAGGGCCTTTGAGCAGTTCTTC. Protein: CASSRSGRAFEQFF.

V gene TRBV2 combines with J gene TRBJ2-5; a weak D match, TRBD1 (6 bases). The V gene's germline CDR1 is SNHLY and CDR2 FYNNEI. This CDR3 has 12 amino acids. V was trimmed by 9 bases and J by 7 bases, leaving 15 bases between them. The chain's CDR3 is CASQQGQGTQYF. The CDR3 DNA reads as TGTGCCAGTCAACAGGGTCAGGGGACCCAGTACTTC.

The gene calls are TRBV6-5 and TRBJ2-5, with D unclear. The CDR3 covers 12 residues. Germline V gene sequence: CDR1 MNHEY, CDR2 SVGAGI. Between the trimmed V and J ends, which lost 6 bases and 1 base, there was a span of 6 bases. CDR3 protein: CASRDGQETQYF. CDR3 sequence (DNA): TGTGCCAGCAGGGACGGCCAAGAGACCCAGTACTTC.

This chain uses TRBV9 with TRBJ1-3; D gene uncertain. Per the germline V gene, CDR1 is SGDLS and CDR2 is YYNGEE. The CDR3 runs to 15 residues. The V end was cut by 0 bases, the J end by 4 bases, with 11 bases between. CDR3 sequence reads: CASSVGDSLGNTIYF. For the CDR3, the DNA is TGTGCCAGCAGCGTAGGTGATTCTCTAGGAAACACCATATATTTT. Drawing the rest from reference TRBV9 and TRBJ1-3, the complete variable domain is DSGVTQTPKHLITATGQRVTLRCSPRSGDLSVYWYQQSLDQGLQFLIQYYNGEERAKGNILERFSAQQFPDLHSELNLSSLELGDSALYFCASSVGDSLGNTIYFGEGSWLTVV.

The chain joins TRBV5-8 to TRBJ2-1; 7 bases fit TRBD1. CDR1 is SGHTS and CDR2 is YDEGEE in the germline V gene. The CDR3 is 15 residues long. The trim removed 0 bases at V and 4 bases at J, leaving 4 bases unmatched. The CDR3 loop reads CASSLGSGGYNEQFF. CDR3 nucleotide sequence: TGTGCCAGCAGCTTGGGTTCAGGGGGTTACAATGAGCAGTTCTTC.